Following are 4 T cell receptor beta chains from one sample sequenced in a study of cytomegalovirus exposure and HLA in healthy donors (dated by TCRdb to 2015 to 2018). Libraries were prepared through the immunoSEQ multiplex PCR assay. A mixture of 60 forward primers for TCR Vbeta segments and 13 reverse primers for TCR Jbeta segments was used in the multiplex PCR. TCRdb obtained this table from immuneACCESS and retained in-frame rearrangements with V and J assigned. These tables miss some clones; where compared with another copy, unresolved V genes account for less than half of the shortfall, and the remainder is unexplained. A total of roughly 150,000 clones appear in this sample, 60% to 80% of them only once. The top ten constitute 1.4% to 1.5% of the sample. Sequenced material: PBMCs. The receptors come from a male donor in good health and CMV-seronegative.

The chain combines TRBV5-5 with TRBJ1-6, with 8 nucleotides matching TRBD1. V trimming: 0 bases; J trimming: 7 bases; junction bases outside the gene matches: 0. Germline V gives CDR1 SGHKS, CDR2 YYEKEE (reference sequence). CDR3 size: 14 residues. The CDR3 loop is CASSLGQGNSPLHF. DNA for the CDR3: TGTGCCAGCAGCTTGGGACAGGGGAATTCACCCCTCCACTTT.

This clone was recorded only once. The CDR3 bases are TGTGCCAGCAGCCGGGGACTAGCGGGATCCTACGAGCAGTACTTC. It specifies CASSRGLAGSYEQYF. This sequence joins TRBV14 and TRBJ2-7, with 13 bases matching TRBD2. Germline trimming cut 4 bases from V and 1 base from J; bases unmatched to any gene: 1. Germline V gives CDR1 SGHDN, CDR2 FVKESK. The length of the CDR3 is 15 residues.

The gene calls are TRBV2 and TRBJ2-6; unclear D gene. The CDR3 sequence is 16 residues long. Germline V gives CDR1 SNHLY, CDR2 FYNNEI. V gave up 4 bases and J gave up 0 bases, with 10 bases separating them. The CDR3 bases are TGTGCCAGCAGTGGAGGCGGTTCCTCTGGGGCCAACGTCCTGACTTTC. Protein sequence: CASSGGGSSGANVLTF.

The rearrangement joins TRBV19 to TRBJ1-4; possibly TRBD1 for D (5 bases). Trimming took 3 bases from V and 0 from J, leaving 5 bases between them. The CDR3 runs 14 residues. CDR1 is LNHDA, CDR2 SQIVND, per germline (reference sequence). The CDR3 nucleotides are TGTGCCAGTAGTATGACAGCAACTAATGAAAAACTGTTTTTT. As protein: CASSMTATNEKLFF.